This T cell receptor (beta chain) derives from a study of metastatic and nonmetastatic thyroid tumors. Study background: From malignant and benign thyroid patients, repertoires in blood and in tumor or nodule tissue were compared. Broader study findings: Malignant tumors reportedly showed significantly higher TCR beta diversity than benign nodules in both blood and tumor.

In the source study's methods: CDR3 was compared across clinicopathological groups, and the resulting differences were used to build a distant-metastasis classifier for papillary thyroid cancer. MiXCR was used by TCRdb to re-call the PCR reads. TCRdb, not the authors, supplied the V and J calls. The sample includes just over 14,000 clones, roughly 4% seen only once; the top ten take less than 30%. This CDR3 is built from 14 residues. The V gene lost 3 bases and the J gene lost 4 bases, with 15 bases spanning the gap. Germline lookup yields CDR1 SQVTM and CDR2 ANQGSEA. This clone was picked up a small number of times. Antigen: not known. No patient had received any treatment before thyroid surgery.

This TCR was sampled from a female donor with papillary thyroid cancer or a benign thyroid nodule (not recorded which). Some clones in this sample may be carry-over from other donors' samples. The rearrangement links TRBV29-1 to TRBJ1-2; no clear D gene. Sequencing used tumor tissue. The CDR3, as DNA: TGCAGCGTTGAGCTGAAGGGAAAGGGCTATGGCTACACCTTC. Its translation: CSVELKGKGYGYTF.